This TCR beta chain was sequenced in a study of T cell responses to AZD1222 COVID-19 vaccine. Whole-study findings and limits: The study identified only six AZD1222 recipients as seropositive at baseline. Variant regions that are unmutated are reportedly the target of nearly half of spike-specific TCRs.

Assay: immunoSEQ multiplex PCR; the TCRdb copy retains only in-frame clones and omits some. Of about 150,000 clones listed, about 91% are singletons. To note about this clone: What it recognizes is unknown.

The clonotype originates from an adult in good health. Sequenced material: peripheral blood, taken on day 0 of AZD1222 vaccination.

CDR3 protein: CASSLSGPSNYGYTF. The CDR3 DNA reads as TGTGCCAGCAGCTTGTCCGGGCCGTCTAACTATGGCTACACCTTC. The chain is built from TRBV5-6 and TRBJ1-2; no clear D. Trimming cost V 1 base and J 0 bases, with 10 bases left between them. This CDR3 is 15 amino acids long. Germline V gene data show CDR1 as SGHDT and CDR2 as YYEEEE.